These 20 T cell receptor beta chains originate from one sample sequenced in a study of cytomegalovirus exposure and HLA in healthy donors. This PCR relied on a set of 60 Vbeta primers and 13 Jbeta primers. Sequenced by immunoSEQ multiplex PCR; TCRdb stores in-frame clones only, minus some. The data show more than 150,000 clones, roughly 80% seen once. The sample consisted of PBMCs. These TCRs come from a woman aged 25 to 39 in good health and CMV-seropositive.

The J gene is TRBJ1-2, the V gene TRBV6-5; no definite D call. Germline CDR1 and CDR2: MNHEY and SVGAGI. V gave up 0 bases and J gave up 5 bases, with 13 bases separating them. The CDR3 loop spans 15 amino acids. The CDR3 DNA follows: TGTGCCAGCAGTTACTCAGGGCCCCGAGGGTATGGCTACACCTTC. Protein sequence: CASSYSGPRGYGYTF.

The chain uses TRBV6-1 and TRBJ1-2; perhaps TRBD1 as D (6 bases). Per germline, CDR1 MNHNS and CDR2 SASEGT. Trimming shortened V by 4 bases and J by 8 bases, and 14 bases separated the two germline ends. The length of the CDR3 is 13 residues. Written as DNA, the CDR3 is TGTGCCAGCAGTGCCACCGGGACATCGGGCTACACCTTC. Its protein is CASSATGTSGYTF.

Remarks on this clone: This sample includes further DNA sequences coding for the same CDR3. This chain connects TRBV2 to TRBJ2-7; tentative D call: TRBD1 (5 bases). Germline V lookup: CDR1 SNHLY, CDR2 FYNNEI. V was cut by 6 bases and J by 6 bases, with 21 bases left in between. The CDR3 spans 15 residues. CDR3 bases: TGTGCCAGCAGCTCAATCCAGGGCCGGCGCATCGAGCAGTACTTC. Protein product: CASSSIQGRRIEQYF.

The chain recombines TRBV4-2 with TRBJ1-1; 9 bases are a match to TRBD1. Unmatched junction bases numbered 19, after V lost 4 bases and J lost 4 bases. The CDR3 consists of 19 residues. Germline V gene lookup returns CDR1 LGHNA and CDR2 YNFKEQ. CDR3 residues: CASSPYRGTGNLAFTEAFF. CDR3 in DNA: TGTGCCAGCAGCCCCTACCGCGGGACAGGGAATTTGGCTTTCACTGAAGCTTTCTTT.

The chain's CDR3 is CATSRDRNEKLFF. The CDR3 nucleotides read TGTGCCACCAGCAGAGATCGGAATGAAAAACTGTTTTTT. The chain employs TRBV15 and TRBJ1-4; D gene ambiguous. Trimming took off 0 bases at V and 5 bases at J, with 4 bases between the two ends. Looked up from germline, CDR1 is LNHNV and CDR2 is YYDKDF (reference sequence). The CDR3 length is 13 residues.

The chain employs TRBV6-5 and TRBJ2-7; TRBD1 matches at 9 bases. The CDR3 runs to 15 residues. Germline CDR1 reads MNHEY; CDR2 reads SVGAGI. J gave up 4 bases and V 4 bases, and 8 bases lay outside the gene matches. The CDR3 region has the DNA TGTGCCAGCAGTTTATCCGGGACAGGGAGATACGAGCAGTACTTC. Residues: CASSLSGTGRYEQYF.

V and J are TRBV2 and TRBJ2-2, with 9 bases that match TRBD1. V dropped 9 bases and J dropped 4; count of bases not matched to a gene: 6. This CDR3 region has 14 residues. The V gene's germline CDR1 is SNHLY and CDR2 FYNNEI. CDR3 nucleotide sequence: TGTGCCAGTCGACAGGGGGTCATCACCGGGGAGCTGTTTTTT. This gives the protein CASRQGVITGELFF.

This rearrangement joins TRBV6-6 to TRBJ1-1; D remains unclear. The CDR3 runs to 12 residues. Trimming shortened V by 2 bases and J by 7 bases, and 8 bases separated the two germline ends. Germline CDR1 reads MNHNY; CDR2 reads SVGAGI (reference sequence). CDR3 bases: TGTGCCAGCAGTTACGGGAGTTATGAAGCTTTCTTT. The encoded protein is CASSYGSYEAFF.

The CDR3 region is CASSPEGQGLYEQYF. CDR3 nucleotides: TGTGCCAGCAGCCCCGAGGGACAGGGCTTATACGAGCAGTACTTC. This chain joins TRBV28 and TRBJ2-7; 9 nucleotides line up with TRBD1. The CDR3 contains 15 residues. Trimming at V came to 6 bases and at J to 4 bases, leaving 10 bases not matched to a gene. Per germline, CDR1 MDHEN and CDR2 SYDVKM.

The CDR3 is CAAVFGTEAFF. The DNA for the CDR3 is TGTGCCGCGGTATTCGGCACTGAAGCTTTCTTT. V and J are TRBV19 and TRBJ1-1; the D is unclear. Trimming took off 11 bases at V and 4 bases at J, with 11 bases between the two ends. This CDR3 region has 11 residues. Germline CDR1 and CDR2: LNHDA and SQIVND (reference sequence).

The V and J genes are TRBV6-5 and TRBJ2-7; 7 nucleotides line up with TRBD1. The CDR3 runs to 12 residues. The V and J ends lost 7 bases and 5 bases, in that order; junction bases with no gene match: 5. CDR1 and CDR2 from the germline V gene are MNHEY and SVGAGI. CDR3 sequence (DNA): TGTGCCAGCAAACGGACAGGCAACGAGCAGTACTTC. Its translation is CASKRTGNEQYF.

This chain links TRBV27 with TRBJ1-4; TRBD1 matches at 7 bases. CDR1 is MNHEY, CDR2 SMNVEV, per germline (reference sequence). The CDR3 sequence is 15 residues long. Unmatched junction bases numbered 11, after V lost 5 bases and J lost 8 bases. The CDR3, as DNA: TGTGCCAGCAGTCCACGAGGGTTCAGGGGGGAAAAACTGTTTTTT. It is translated as CASSPRGFRGEKLFF.

This clone occurred a few times. The CDR3 DNA reads TGCGCCAGCAGCCGGACAGGGGGTTTGAGCTATGGCTACACCTTC. This encodes CASSRTGGLSYGYTF. The V gene is TRBV5-1, the J gene TRBJ1-2; 10 bases match TRBD1. With V trimmed by 4 bases and J by 4 bases, 7 bases remained unmatched. The germline gives CDR1 SGHRS, CDR2 YFSETQ. CDR3 length equals 15 residues.

The chain employs TRBV6-5 and TRBJ1-1, with a possible D match to TRBD1 (5 bases). CDR3 length: 15 residues. Germline loops: CDR1 MNHEY, CDR2 SVGAGI. V lost 6 bases to trimming and J lost 6 bases, with 20 bases between them. CDR3: CASSSLRGSNAEAFF. The CDR3 DNA reads TGTGCCAGCAGCTCCCTAAGGGGCTCAAACGCTGAAGCTTTCTTT.

The rearrangement links TRBV6-5 to TRBJ1-2; tentative D call: TRBD1 (5 bases). The germline CDR1 and CDR2 sequences are MNHEY and SVGAGI. The V and J ends lost 8 bases and 6 bases respectively, with 13 bases between them. The CDR3 is made up of 12 amino acids. The CDR3 DNA reads as TGTGCCAGCGCCAACCGGGGGGATGGCTACACCTTC. Translating gives CASANRGDGYTF.

The chain recombines TRBV5-1 with TRBJ2-1; 9 positions agree with TRBD2. The germline V gene encodes CDR1 SGHRS and CDR2 YFSETQ. J gave up 0 bases and V 2 bases, and 0 bases lay outside the gene matches. There are 15 residues in the CDR3. CDR3 in amino acids: CASSFSGSSYNEQFF. The CDR3 coding sequence is TGCGCCAGCAGCTTTAGCGGGAGCTCCTACAATGAGCAGTTCTTC.

The J gene is TRBJ2-7, the V gene TRBV6-1; 7 bases agree with TRBD1. V was clipped by 2 bases and J by 0 bases; unmatched bases: 7. This CDR3 spans 16 amino acids. The germline gives CDR1 MNHNS, CDR2 SASEGT. As DNA, the CDR3 is TGTGCCAGCAGTGAACCTGGGGGACAGAGCTCCTACGAGCAGTACTTC. Encoded protein: CASSEPGGQSSYEQYF.

The V call is TRBV7-6, the J call TRBJ2-5; possible D gene TRBD2, 5 bases. The J call is doubtful: the DNA matches TRBJ2-7 better. Germline CDR1 SGHVS, CDR2 FNYEAQ. CDR3 length: 13 residues. In DNA form, the CDR3 reads TGTGCCAGCAGCCAGAGGGTACCCCACGAGCAGTACTTC. Protein sequence: CASSQRVPHEQYF.

CDR3 in amino acids: CASSSHPGQLDPRGEKLFF. CDR3 bases: TGTGCCAGCAGTTCCCATCCGGGACAGCTGGACCCAAGGGGTGAAAAACTGTTTTTT. The chain carries TRBV28 and TRBJ1-4, with TRBD1 matching over 7 bases. The CDR3 has 19 amino acids. With 4 bases clipped from V and 7 bases from J, the junction kept 21 bases outside the gene matches. The germline V gene has CDR1 MDHEN and CDR2 SYDVKM.

The rearrangement links TRBV5-6 to TRBJ1-1; D not resolved. Looked up from germline, CDR1 is SGHDT and CDR2 is YYEEEE. This CDR3 spans 14 amino acids. The V and J ends lost 1 base and 6 bases respectively, with 13 bases between them. CDR3 residues: CASSLLEGFPEAFF. The CDR3 bases are TGTGCCAGCAGCTTGCTAGAGGGATTCCCTGAAGCTTTCTTT.